One and the same sample provided the 5 T cell receptor beta chains below, sequenced in a study of T cell responses to AZD1222 COVID-19 vaccine. Some clones are missing from TCRdb's copy, which holds only in-frame ones; the method was immunoSEQ multiplex PCR. The sample consists of roughly 33,000 clones, 78% of them appearing once. This material consisted of peripheral blood, taken 28 days after the second AZD1222 dose. The receptors originated from an adult who received the AZD1222 COVID-19 vaccine.

This clone occurred a few times. The rearrangement joins TRBV4-1 to TRBJ2-7, with TRBD1 matching 7 bases. The V gene end was trimmed by 0 bases and the J gene end by 2 bases; junction bases not matched to a gene: 4. The CDR3 extends over 15 amino acids. Per the germline V gene, CDR1 is MGHRA and CDR2 is YSYEKL. DNA of the CDR3: TGCGCCAGCAGCCAAGATTGGGACAGCACCTACGAGCAGTACTTC. Translating it yields CASSQDWDSTYEQYF.

V is TRBV2 and J is TRBJ1-5; D not certain. In germline, CDR1 is SNHLY, CDR2 FYNNEI. This CDR3 has 16 amino acids. V was cut by 1 base and J by 0 bases, with 10 bases left in between. CDR3 sequence: CASSEGQSYSNQPQHF. The CDR3 coding sequence is TGTGCCAGCAGTGAAGGGCAGAGCTATAGCAATCAGCCCCAGCATTTT. The whole variable domain, remainder taken from reference TRBV2 and TRBJ1-5, is EPEVTQTPSHQVTQMGQEVILRCVPISNHLYFYWYRQILGQKVEFLVSFYNNEISEKSEIFDDQFSVERPDGSNFTLKIRSTKLEDSAMYFCASSEGQSYSNQPQHFGDGTRLSIL.

The V and J genes are TRBV5-1 and TRBJ1-1; D is ambiguous. V shed 5 bases and J shed 6 bases, with 23 bases lying between them. This CDR3 comprises 16 residues. Germline CDR1 reads SGHRS; CDR2 reads YFSETQ. CDR3 sequence: CASRREQENLRAEAFF. DNA for the CDR3: TGCGCCAGCAGGAGAGAGCAGGAGAATCTGCGAGCTGAAGCTTTCTTT.

This chain links TRBV7-9 with TRBJ1-1, with D uncertain. Looked up from germline, CDR1 is SEHNR and CDR2 is FQNEAQ (reference sequence). The CDR3 loop spans 13 amino acids. Trimming pared 1 base from V and 10 bases from J, leaving 13 bases between. CDR3 amino acids: CASSLERSGVAFF. CDR3 bases: TGTGCCAGCAGCTTAGAGCGGTCGGGTGTAGCTTTCTTT.

The genes are TRBV5-1 and TRBJ1-1; D may be TRBD1 (6 bases). CDR3 length: 17 amino acids. In germline, CDR1 is SGHRS, CDR2 YFSETQ. Trimming stripped 3 bases from V and 3 bases from J, with 21 bases between. CDR3 protein: CASSSANRARGDTEAFF. The CDR3 DNA reads as TGCGCCAGCAGCTCGGCCAACAGGGCGAGGGGTGACACTGAAGCTTTCTTT.